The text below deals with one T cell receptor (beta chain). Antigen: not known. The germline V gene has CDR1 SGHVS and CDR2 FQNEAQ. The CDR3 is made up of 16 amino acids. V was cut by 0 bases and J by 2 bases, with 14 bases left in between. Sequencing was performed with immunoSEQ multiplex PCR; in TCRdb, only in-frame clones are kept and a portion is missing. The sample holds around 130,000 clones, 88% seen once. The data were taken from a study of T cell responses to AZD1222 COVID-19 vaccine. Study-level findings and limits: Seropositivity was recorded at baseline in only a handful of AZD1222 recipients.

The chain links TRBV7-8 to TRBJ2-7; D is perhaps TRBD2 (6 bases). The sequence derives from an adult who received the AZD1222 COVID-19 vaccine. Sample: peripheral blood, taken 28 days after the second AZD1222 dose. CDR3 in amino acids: CASSLAGTSPTYEQYF. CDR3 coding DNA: TGTGCCAGCAGCTTAGCTGGGACTTCCCCTACCTACGAGCAGTACTTC.